These 11 T cell receptor beta chains share one sample of origin, sequenced in a study of identifying expanded T cells in peripheral blood. The data were produced by immunoSEQ multiplex PCR, yet TCRdb's version contains in-frame clones alone and is incomplete. The sample holds 85,000 to 90,000 clones, more than 75% seen once. Material: blood. These receptors were obtained from a person aged 18 to 70 in good health.

This clone was counted a single time. The chain combines TRBV11-3 with TRBJ1-1, with unresolved D. Trimming took off 3 bases at V and 3 bases at J, with 14 bases between the two ends. This CDR3 comprises 15 residues. The germline V gene has CDR1 SGHNT and CDR2 YENEEA. Written as DNA, the CDR3 is TGTGCCAGCAGCTTTCGCTTGAGAGAAGACACTGAAGCTTTCTTT. This translates into CASSFRLREDTEAFF. The whole variable domain, remainder taken from reference TRBV11-3 and TRBJ1-1, is EAGVVQSPRYKIIEKKQPVAFWCNPISGHNTLYWYLQNLGQGPELLIRYENEEAVDDSQLPKDRFSAERLKGVDSTLKIQPAELGDSAVYLCASSFRLREDTEAFFGQGTRLTVV.

The CDR3 region is CASSIRTGANTEAFF. The CDR3 DNA sequence: TGTGCCAGCAGCATCAGGACAGGGGCTAACACTGAAGCTTTCTTT. This chain uses TRBV11-2 with TRBJ1-1, with 9 bases that match TRBD1. This CDR3 contains 15 residues. The V segment lost 5 bases and the J segment 2 bases; nucleotides outside the gene matches: 6. The germline V gene has CDR1 SGHAT and CDR2 FQNNGV.

This chain joins TRBV20-1 and TRBJ1-4; D remains ambiguous. With 5 bases removed from V and 7 bases from J, the gap between germline ends came to 8 bases. The CDR3 runs 11 residues. Germline assignment: CDR1 DFQATT and CDR2 SNEGSKA (reference sequence). In nucleotides, the CDR3 is TGCAGTGCTTTCTTAGGTGAAAAACTGTTTTTT. Protein: CSAFLGEKLFF.

This chain links TRBV29-1 with TRBJ2-7, with D perhaps TRBD2 (7 bases). The CDR3 is 13 residues long. Trimming removed 4 bases at V and 4 bases at J, with 14 bases between. Germline assignment: CDR1 SQVTM and CDR2 ANQGSEA. DNA for the CDR3: TGCAGCGTTGTATCGGGGGGCCCATACGAGCAGTACTTC. It is translated as CSVVSGGPYEQYF.

The V and J genes are TRBV9 and TRBJ1-1; no clear D. Trimming removed 4 bases at V and 4 bases at J, with 11 bases between. This CDR3 spans 13 amino acids. Germline loops: CDR1 SGDLS, CDR2 YYNGEE. CDR3 sequence reads: CASSHGGFTEAFF. CDR3 coding DNA: TGTGCCAGCAGCCACGGTGGATTCACTGAAGCTTTCTTT.

This rearrangement joins TRBV30 to TRBJ1-4; 9 bases are a match to TRBD1. Germline assignment: CDR1 GTSNPN and CDR2 SVGIG (reference sequence). Germline trimming cut 7 bases from V and 7 bases from J; bases unmatched to any gene: 4. This CDR3 has 12 amino acids. The CDR3 sequence: CASDRGGEKLFF. DNA of the CDR3: TGTGCCTCGGACAGGGGCGGTGAAAAACTGTTTTTT.

The chain links TRBV2 to TRBJ2-7; 9 bases align to TRBD1. CDR3 length: 13 residues. V gave up 4 bases and J gave up 4 bases; unmatched junction bases: 2. From germline, CDR1 is SNHLY and CDR2 FYNNEI. The CDR3 reads CASSGGTGYEQYF. The CDR3 nucleotides read TGTGCCAGCAGTGGGGGGACAGGGTACGAGCAGTACTTC.

The genes are TRBV7-9 and TRBJ2-3; 7 bases are a match to TRBD1. With V trimmed by 1 base and J by 3 bases, 1 base remained unmatched. The germline V gene encodes CDR1 SEHNR and CDR2 FQNEAQ (reference sequence). The CDR3 has 14 amino acids. The CDR3 DNA reads as TGTGCCAGCAGCTTAGGACAGGGTACAGATACGCAGTATTTT. It translates to CASSLGQGTDTQYF.

The CDR3: CASRTLSAEAFF. CDR3 coding DNA: TGTGCCAGCAGGACTCTCAGCGCTGAAGCTTTCTTT. This chain links TRBV6-1 with TRBJ1-1; unclear D gene. The CDR3 extends over 12 amino acids. The germline CDR1 and CDR2 sequences are MNHNS and SASEGT. Trimming stripped 6 bases from V and 6 bases from J, with 11 bases between.

The rearrangement uses TRBV4-3 and TRBJ1-2, with D maybe TRBD1 (6 bases). The CDR3 runs to 13 residues. CDR1 and CDR2 (germline): LGHNA, YSLEER. The ends were cut back, 1 base at V and 10 bases at J, with 13 bases in the middle. The CDR3 is CASSQVTGRFYTF. CDR3 coding DNA: TGCGCCAGCAGCCAAGTCACAGGGAGATTCTACACCTTC.

Points on this clone: Other DNA sequences in the sample encode the same CDR3. The chain has TRBV18 and TRBJ2-5; D is ambiguous. V was pared by 3 bases and J by 1 base, with 0 bases between. The length of the CDR3 is 11 residues. Germline V CDR1 and CDR2: KGHSH, LQKENI. CDR3 protein: CASSPQETQYF. Written as DNA, the CDR3 is TGTGCCAGCTCACCCCAAGAGACCCAGTACTTC.